The 20 T cell receptor beta chains presented below share a single source sample, sequenced in a study of blood T cells in healthy people across ages. Combining a sample-barcoded 5' primer with a J-beta primer mix, a second PCR ran for roughly 6 to 11 cycles. TCRdb passed the 5' RACE reads through MiXCR, listing each CDR3 protein once. The table has approximately 800,000 distinct CDR3 sequences, roughly 40% seen once. The sample was blood. These receptors were taken from a man between 18 and 35 years old in good health.

The chain links TRBV12-3 or TRBV12-4 to TRBJ1-5; 9 positions match TRBD1. V dropped 6 bases and J dropped 11; count of bases not matched to a gene: 11. The CDR3 runs 14 residues. The CDR3 coding sequence is TGTGCCAGCAGGACTACAGGGGGCGCTGGGACCCAGCATTTT. Translating gives CASRTTGGAGTQHF.

The chain couples TRBV20-1 to TRBJ1-5; D gene ambiguous. This CDR3 region has 13 residues. Trimming shortened V by 6 bases and J by 5 bases, and 14 bases separated the two germline ends. CDR1 and CDR2 from the germline V gene are DFQATT and SNEGSKA (reference sequence). CDR3 nucleotide sequence: TGCAGTGCCAGTCGAGGAAGGCATCAGCCCCAGCATTTT. Translation: CSASRGRHQPQHF.

The chain is built from TRBV24-1 and TRBJ2-1, with D maybe TRBD2 (5 bases). Germline CDR1 reads KGHDR; CDR2 reads SFDVKD. V dropped 5 bases and J dropped 9 bases, with 13 bases sitting between them. The CDR3 is 13 residues long. The CDR3 spells CATSVAGSSEQFF. The CDR3 nucleotides read TGTGCCACCAGTGTCGCGGGTTCTAGTGAGCAGTTCTTC.

This clonotype came up a few times. The gene calls are TRBV7-2 and TRBJ1-3; 11 bases align to TRBD1. With V trimmed by 5 bases and J by 4 bases, 4 bases remained unmatched. Germline lookup yields CDR1 SGHTA and CDR2 FQGNSA. The CDR3 spans 15 residues. The CDR3 DNA reads as TGTGCCAGCAGCCCGGACAGGGGGCTAGGAAACACCATATATTTT. Amino acid sequence: CASSPDRGLGNTIYF.

About this clonotype: The germline gene is not matched at one end of the junction; a read error may be the cause. This rearrangement joins TRBV27 to TRBJ2-1, with 10 nucleotides matching TRBD1. Germline V CDR1 and CDR2: MNHEY, SMNVEV (reference sequence). The CDR3 runs to 14 residues. CDR3 residues: CASSLDRGYNGQFF. CDR3 bases: TGTGCCAGCAGTCTGGACAGGGGGTACAATGGGCAGTTCTTC.

This clonotype was counted between two and nine times. The chain uses TRBV29-1 and TRBJ2-5; 8 bases are shared with TRBD1. Looked up from germline, CDR1 is SQVTM and CDR2 is ANQGSEA. The CDR3 loop spans 12 amino acids. V was pared by 7 bases and J by 5 bases, with 6 bases of the junction left unmatched. CDR3 sequence reads: CSGDTGGETQYF. The DNA of the CDR3 is TGCAGCGGCGACACAGGGGGGGAGACCCAGTACTTC.

The chain combines TRBV20-1 with TRBJ1-1; D possibly corresponds to TRBD1 (6 bases). CDR1 DFQATT and CDR2 SNEGSKA come from the germline V gene (reference sequence). The CDR3 is 15 amino acids. Trimming took off 1 base at V and 0 bases at J, with 12 bases between the two ends. This chain's CDR3 is CSARARTALNTEAFF. CDR3 coding DNA: TGCAGTGCTAGAGCCCGGACAGCGCTGAACACTGAAGCTTTCTTT.

The sample holds one count of this clonotype. Relative to the germline gene, one junction end is altered; a read error may explain this. The V and J genes are TRBV15 and TRBJ2-3, with D perhaps assigned TRBD1 or TRBD2 (5 bases each). CDR3 length: 16 amino acids. CDR1 LNHNV and CDR2 YYDKDF come from the germline V gene (reference sequence). The CDR3 DNA is TGCGCCACCAGCGGAGTACTCAGGGTTAACACAGATACGCAGTATTTT. The encoded protein is CATSGVLRVNTDTQYF. Based on the CDR3 plus reference TRBV15 and TRBJ2-3, the full variable domain is DAMVIQNPRYQVTQFGKPVTLSCSQTLNHNVMYWYQQKSSQAPKLLFHYYDKDFNNEADTPDNFQSRRPNTSFCFLDIRSPGLGDTAMYLCATSGVLRVNTDTQYFGPGTRLTVL.

This chain links TRBV12-3 or TRBV12-4 with TRBJ2-3, with 15 bases matching TRBD2. After removal of 3 bases from V and 4 bases from J, the junction contained 17 bases not matched to a gene. The CDR3 is 21 amino acids. CDR3: CASSLSPGTSGGTRRADTQYF. The CDR3 DNA is TGTGCCAGCAGTTTGTCCCCCGGGACTAGCGGGGGGACCCGGAGAGCAGATACGCAGTATTTT.

In regard to this clonotype: The junction and the germline gene differ at one end; a read error may be behind it. The rearrangement uses TRBV6-2 or TRBV6-3 and TRBJ2-3, with D hard to call. Germline V gene data show CDR1 as MNHEY and CDR2 as SVGEGT. The CDR3 consists of 13 residues. In nucleotides, the CDR3 is TGTGCCAGCAAAGAGTTTAGCACAGATGCGCAGTATTTT. Its translation is CASKEFSTDAQYF.

The rearrangement links TRBV7-2 to TRBJ1-1; D unresolved. This CDR3 contains 15 residues. The germline V gene has CDR1 SGHTA and CDR2 FQGNSA. V lost 1 base, J lost 4 bases, and 13 bases lay in between. In DNA form, the CDR3 reads TGTGCCAGCAGCTTAGTAGGGTCGGGCCCCACTGAAGCTTTCTTT. Translation gives CASSLVGSGPTEAFF. The whole variable domain, filled in from reference TRBV7-2 and TRBJ1-1, reads GAGVSQSPSNKVTEKGKDVELRCDPISGHTALYWYRQSLGQGLEFLIYFQGNSAPDKSGLPSDRFSAERTGGSVSTLTIQRTQQEDSAVYLCASSLVGSGPTEAFFGQGTRLTVV.

Worth noting for this clonotype: A much larger clone lies one base from this, so it may be a read error. The rearrangement uses TRBV5-1 and TRBJ1-2, with D unresolved. Germline CDR1 SGHRS, CDR2 YFSETQ. The CDR3 consists of 14 residues. The CDR3 region is CACSLTPTSGGYTF. The CDR3 DNA reads as TGCGCCTGCAGCCTCACACCCACTTCGGGTGGCTACACCTTC. Full variable domain (rest looked up from reference TRBV5-1 and TRBJ1-2): KAGVTQTPRYLIKTRGQQVTLSCSPISGHRSVSWYQQTPGQGLQFLFEYFSETQRNKGNFPGRFSGRQFSNSRSEMNVSTLELGDSALYLCACSLTPTSGGYTFGSGTRLTVV.

The gene calls are TRBV7-2 and TRBJ2-7; 10 bases are shared with TRBD2. The germline CDR1 and CDR2 sequences are SGHTA and FQGNSA. CDR3 length: 16 amino acids. V trimming: 4 bases; J trimming: 6 bases; junction bases outside the gene matches: 12. The CDR3 region is CASSYRASGRESEQYF. DNA for the CDR3: TGTGCCAGCAGCTACCGCGCTAGCGGGAGAGAATCCGAGCAGTACTTC.

Note on this clonotype: Since a much larger clone is just one base distant, this may be a read error. This chain links TRBV2 with TRBJ1-2; no clear D. Per the germline V gene, CDR1 is SNHLY and CDR2 is FYNNEI. The CDR3 runs 13 residues. V lost 7 bases and J 3 bases, leaving 12 bases between the germline ends. For the CDR3, the DNA is TGTGCCAGCAATGCGGCGGAGCACTATGGCTACACCTTC. It translates to CASNAAEHYGYTF.

Worth noting for this clonotype: This could be a read error, since a much larger clone is one nucleotide away. Here the CDR3 DNA reads TGTGCCAGCATCGGGGCGAGTGAAGAGACCCAGTACTTC. This codes for CASIGASEETQYF. The rearrangement links TRBV28 to TRBJ2-7; D is tentatively TRBD1 or TRBD2 (5 bases each). The J call is uncertain, as TRBJ2-5 better fits the DNA end. CDR1 and CDR2 (germline): MDHEN, SYDVKM. The CDR3 length is 13 residues.

This clonotype came up a few times. V gene TRBV20-1 combines with J gene TRBJ1-5; 8 bases are shared with TRBD1. The trim removed 6 bases at V and 0 bases at J, leaving 7 bases unmatched. CDR3 length equals 15 residues. Germline V gene lookup returns CDR1 DFQATT and CDR2 SNEGSKA (reference sequence). The CDR3 protein is CSASGTGLSNQPQHF. CDR3 DNA: TGCAGTGCATCAGGGACAGGTCTTAGCAATCAGCCCCAGCATTTT.

The CDR3 here is CAISGGPGDQPQHF. CDR3 coding DNA: TGTGCCATCAGTGGGGGCCCAGGGGATCAGCCCCAGCATTTT. The chain recombines TRBV10-3 with TRBJ1-5, with D tentatively TRBD1 (6 bases). The germline V gene has CDR1 ENHRY and CDR2 SYGVKD. The CDR3 totals 14 residues. The V end lost 4 bases, the J end lost 5 bases, and 12 bases lay between the germline ends.

The rearrangement uses TRBV6-6 and TRBJ1-5; D is undetermined. Germline V gene sequence: CDR1 MNHNY, CDR2 SVGAGI (reference sequence). The length of the CDR3 is 17 residues. V lost 5 bases to trimming and J lost 0 bases, with 17 bases between them. CDR3 protein: CASSTPSGSYSNQPQHF. Here the CDR3 DNA reads TGTGCCAGCAGTACCCCCTCGGGAAGTTATAGCAATCAGCCCCAGCATTTT.

The chain recombines TRBV4-1 with TRBJ2-4; 8 bases align to TRBD1. The end of the DNA aligns better with TRBJ2-7, so the J call may be wrong. Germline CDR1 is MGHRA and CDR2 is YSYEKL. This CDR3 has 17 amino acids. The CDR3 is CASSLRTAGTGDYEQYF. Written as DNA, the CDR3 is TGCGCCAGCAGCCTACGAACCGCCGGGACAGGAGACTACGAGCAGTACTTC.

Only a few counts were recorded for this clonotype. The chain joins TRBV4-3 to TRBJ2-5; D ambiguous. Germline CDR1 reads LGHNA; CDR2 reads YSLEER. The ends were cut back, 0 bases at V and 2 bases at J, with 16 bases in the middle. The CDR3 spans 17 residues. CDR3 loop: CASSQEWAPQLQETQYF. The CDR3 DNA reads as TGCGCCAGCAGCCAAGAGTGGGCCCCACAGTTACAAGAGACCCAGTACTTC.